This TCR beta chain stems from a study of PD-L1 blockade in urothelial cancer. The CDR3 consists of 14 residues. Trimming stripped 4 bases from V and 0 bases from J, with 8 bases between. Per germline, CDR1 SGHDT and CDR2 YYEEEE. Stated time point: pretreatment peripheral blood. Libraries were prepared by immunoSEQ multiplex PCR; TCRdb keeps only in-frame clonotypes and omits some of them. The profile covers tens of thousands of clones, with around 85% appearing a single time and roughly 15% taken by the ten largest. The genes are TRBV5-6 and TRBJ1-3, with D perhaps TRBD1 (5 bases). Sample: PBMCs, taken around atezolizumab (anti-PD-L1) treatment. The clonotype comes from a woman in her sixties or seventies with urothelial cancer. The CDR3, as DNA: TGTGCCAGCAGCCGGGACTTCTCTGGAAACACCATATATTTT. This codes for CASSRDFSGNTIYF.